Each of the 19 T cell receptor beta chains below was sequenced from the same sample in a study of blood T cell repertoires in COVID-19. Only in-frame clones appear in the TCRdb table, and some are missing; sequencing was by immunoSEQ multiplex PCR. Here the sample spans over 250,000 clones, roughly 83% being singletons. Input material: peripheral blood. Receptors originate from a human donor with COVID-19, enrolled during active disease. The donor label of this sample is uncertain.

The chain joins TRBV6-1 to TRBJ2-7; 9 nucleotides agree with TRBD1. Germline loops: CDR1 MNHNS, CDR2 SASEGT. The J segment lost 3 bases and the V segment lost 2 bases, leaving 11 bases of the junction unmatched. The CDR3 sequence is 17 residues long. The CDR3 region has the DNA TGTGCCAGCAGTGAAAGGAACCGGGGACAGGGCATCTACGAGCAGTACTTC. It yields the protein CASSERNRGQGIYEQYF.

The CDR3 is CASAWGRQPQHF. The CDR3 DNA sequence: TGTGCCAGTGCCTGGGGGCGTCAGCCCCAGCATTTT. This chain uses TRBV19 with TRBJ1-5; tentative D call: TRBD1 (6 bases). There are 12 residues in the CDR3. With 8 bases removed from V and 6 bases from J, the gap between germline ends came to 11 bases. CDR1 LNHDA and CDR2 SQIVND come from the germline V gene (reference sequence).

V usage is TRBV19 and J usage is TRBJ1-1, with unresolved D. The length of the CDR3 is 15 residues. The germline CDR1 and CDR2 sequences are LNHDA and SQIVND (reference sequence). Trimming took 3 bases from V and 1 from J, leaving 12 bases between them. The CDR3, as DNA: TGTGCCAGTAGTATGGCGGATGCGGGGAACACTGAAGCTTTCTTT. Amino acids: CASSMADAGNTEAFF.

The chain carries TRBV11-2 and TRBJ2-5; possibly TRBD2 for D (6 bases). This CDR3 has 13 amino acids. The germline V gene has CDR1 SGHAT and CDR2 FQNNGV. V was clipped by 4 bases and J by 2 bases, with 8 bases between them. The CDR3 DNA reads as TGTGCCAGCAGCTCGGGACTTCAAGAGACCCAGTACTTC. Its translation: CASSSGLQETQYF.

The chain recombines TRBV7-2 with TRBJ1-2, with a possible D match to TRBD1 (6 bases). CDR1 is SGHTA, CDR2 FQGNSA, per germline. V gave up 1 base and J gave up 4 bases, with 16 bases separating them. The length of the CDR3 is 16 residues. DNA of the CDR3: TGTGCCAGCAGCTTAGGCCCCTCCCACAGGGTCTATGGCTACACCTTC. Translation: CASSLGPSHRVYGYTF.

The V call is TRBV5-4, the J call TRBJ1-3; D call uncertain. This CDR3 contains 15 residues. V was pared by 0 bases and J by 0 bases, with 7 bases between. CDR1 and CDR2 from the germline V gene are SGHNT and YYREEE (reference sequence). The CDR3 reads CASSLDPSSGNTIYF. The CDR3 coding sequence is TGTGCCAGCAGCTTGGACCCGAGCTCTGGAAACACCATATATTTT.

This chain uses TRBV19 with TRBJ2-1; 11 bases align to TRBD2. The V gene end was trimmed by 3 bases and the J gene end by 9 bases; junction bases not matched to a gene: 10. Germline V gene lookup returns CDR1 LNHDA and CDR2 SQIVND (reference sequence). CDR3 length: 16 amino acids. This CDR3 reads CASSIQRLAGPPEQFF. The CDR3 bases are TGTGCCAGTAGTATCCAACGACTAGCGGGACCTCCTGAGCAGTTCTTC.

As concerns this clone: Other nucleotide sequences in the sample specify the same CDR3. The chain recombines TRBV19 with TRBJ1-1, with 9 bases fitting TRBD1. J was trimmed by 2 bases and V by 6 bases; bases with no gene match: 1. The CDR3 totals 13 residues. Germline values: CDR1 LNHDA, CDR2 SQIVND (reference sequence). CDR3 loop: CASRDRGNTEAFF. In DNA, the CDR3 is TGTGCCAGTAGGGACAGGGGCAACACTGAAGCTTTCTTT.

This clone was counted a few times. The J gene is TRBJ1-3, the V gene TRBV5-4; 7 bases agree with TRBD1. The CDR3 spans 16 residues. Germline CDR1 is SGHNT and CDR2 is YYREEE (reference sequence). J gave up 4 bases and V 2 bases, and 9 bases lay outside the gene matches. The CDR3 loop is CASSFSRQGPGNTIYF. In DNA form, the CDR3 reads TGTGCCAGCAGCTTCAGCCGACAGGGCCCAGGAAACACCATATATTTT.

The rearrangement uses TRBV28 and TRBJ1-4; 10 nucleotides agree with TRBD1. The CDR3 sequence is 14 residues long. Germline V lookup: CDR1 MDHEN, CDR2 SYDVKM. The V and J ends lost 6 bases and 8 bases, in that order; junction bases with no gene match: 6. This CDR3 is CASRGTGAIEKLFF. The CDR3 DNA is TGTGCCAGCAGGGGGACAGGGGCTATCGAAAAACTGTTTTTT.

This sequence joins TRBV7-9 and TRBJ2-7; 11 nucleotides align to TRBD2. The CDR3 is 17 amino acids. In germline, CDR1 is SEHNR, CDR2 FQNEAQ (reference sequence). V gave up 4 bases and J gave up 0 bases; unmatched junction bases: 8. CDR3 in amino acids: CASSSVGLAADSYEQYF. The DNA for the CDR3 is TGTGCCAGCAGCTCGGTGGGACTAGCGGCCGACTCCTACGAGCAGTACTTC.

The rearrangement links TRBV4-1 to TRBJ2-1, with D possibly being TRBD2 (6 bases). With 1 base removed from V and 5 bases from J, the gap between germline ends came to 21 bases. This CDR3 is 18 amino acids long. Germline lookup yields CDR1 MGHRA and CDR2 YSYEKL. CDR3 residues: CASSQAGNRLVKDNEQFF. The CDR3 DNA reads as TGCGCCAGCAGCCAAGCGGGAAATCGACTAGTAAAGGACAATGAGCAGTTCTTC.

The chain couples TRBV5-4 to TRBJ2-2, with 7 bases aligning to TRBD1. The V gene's germline CDR1 is SGHNT and CDR2 YYREEE (reference sequence). This CDR3 spans 13 amino acids. Losses at the gene ends were 4 bases for V and 6 bases for J; bases not matched to a gene: 3. This CDR3 reads CASSDRVSGELFF. DNA of the CDR3: TGTGCCAGCAGCGACAGGGTTTCCGGGGAGCTGTTTTTT.

The CDR3 nucleotides are TGTGCCAGCAGCTTGGGAGAGCGCTATGGCTACACCTTC. It encodes CASSLGERYGYTF. The genes are TRBV5-6 and TRBJ1-2; D call uncertain. The CDR3 is made up of 13 amino acids. Germline CDR1 reads SGHDT; CDR2 reads YYEEEE. Trimming took 0 bases from V and 4 from J, leaving 7 bases between them.

The chain recombines TRBV12-3 or TRBV12-4 with TRBJ2-6; D perhaps matches TRBD2 (5 bases). CDR3 length equals 13 residues. With 8 bases removed from V and 2 bases from J, the gap between germline ends came to 7 bases. In nucleotides, the CDR3 is TGTGCCAGCCGGGAAGCTGGGGCCAACGTCCTGACTTTC. Translating gives CASREAGANVLTF.

This chain uses TRBV6-2 or TRBV6-3 with TRBJ1-5; 11 nucleotides line up with TRBD1. The CDR3 is 15 residues long. Per the germline V gene, CDR1 is MNHEY and CDR2 is SVGEGT. Unmatched junction bases numbered 8, after V lost 6 bases and J lost 7 bases. The CDR3 here is CASSLGTGGGQPQHF. CDR3 nucleotides: TGTGCCAGCAGCCTTGGGACAGGGGGAGGGCAGCCCCAGCATTTT.

The rearrangement links TRBV20-1 to TRBJ2-7; 11 bases map to TRBD1. The V and J ends lost 6 bases and 3 bases, in that order; junction bases with no gene match: 7. CDR3 size: 14 residues. Germline V gene lookup returns CDR1 DFQATT and CDR2 SNEGSKA (reference sequence). In DNA form, the CDR3 reads TGCAGTGCAAGTGGGACAGGGGGATTCTACGAGCAGTACTTC. This translates into CSASGTGGFYEQYF.

This clone was detected only a few times. DNA for the CDR3: TGTGCCAGCAGCCCCTCCCCAGGTTTTAATGAAAAACTGTTTTTT. Translated: CASSPSPGFNEKLFF. The chain combines TRBV9 with TRBJ1-4; D is unclear. Trimming stripped 4 bases from V and 4 bases from J, with 14 bases between. The germline V gene has CDR1 SGDLS and CDR2 YYNGEE. The CDR3 has 15 residues.

The rearrangement uses TRBV7-2 and TRBJ1-2; possible D gene TRBD1, 6 bases. Germline V gene data show CDR1 as SGHTA and CDR2 as FQGNSA. The CDR3 has 14 amino acids. The V end was cut by 1 base, the J end by 2 bases, with 8 bases between. CDR3 sequence reads: CASSLGTANYGYTF. In DNA form, the CDR3 reads TGTGCCAGCAGCTTAGGGACAGCGAACTATGGCTACACCTTC. The variable domain in full, completed from reference TRBV7-2 and TRBJ1-2, reads GAGVSQSPSNKVTEKGKDVELRCDPISGHTALYWYRQSLGQGLEFLIYFQGNSAPDKSGLPSDRFSAERTGGSVSTLTIQRTQQEDSAVYLCASSLGTANYGYTFGSGTRLTVV.